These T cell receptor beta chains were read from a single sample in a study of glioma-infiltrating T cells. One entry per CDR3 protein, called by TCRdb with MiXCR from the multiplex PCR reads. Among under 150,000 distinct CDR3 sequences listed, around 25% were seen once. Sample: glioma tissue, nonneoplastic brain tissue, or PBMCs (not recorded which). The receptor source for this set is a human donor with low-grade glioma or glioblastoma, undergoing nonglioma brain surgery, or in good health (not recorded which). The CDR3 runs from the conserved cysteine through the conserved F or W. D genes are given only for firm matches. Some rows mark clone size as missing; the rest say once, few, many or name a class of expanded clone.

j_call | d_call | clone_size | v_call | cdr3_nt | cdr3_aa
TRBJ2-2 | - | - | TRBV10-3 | TGTGCCATCAGTGAACCCCCCGGGGAGCTGTTTTTT | CAISEPPGELFF
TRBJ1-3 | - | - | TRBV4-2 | TGTGCCAGCAGCCACGATTCGAGCTCTGGAAACACCATATATTTT | CASSHDSSSGNTIYF
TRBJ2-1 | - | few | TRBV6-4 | TGTGCCAGCAGTGACTCGAGAGGGGGGGCTCTCAATGAGCAGTTCTTC | CASSDSRGGALNEQFF
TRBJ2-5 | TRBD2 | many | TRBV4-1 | TGCGCCAGCAGCCCGCGGGAGGACGAGACCCAGTACTTC | CASSPREDETQYF
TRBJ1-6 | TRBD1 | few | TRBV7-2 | TGTGCCAGCAGCTTAACACAGGGGATTAATTCACCCCTCCACTTT | CASSLTQGINSPLHF
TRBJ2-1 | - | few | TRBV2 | TGTGCCAGCAGCACAAACCCTACTGACAATGAGCAGTTCTTC | CASSTNPTDNEQFF
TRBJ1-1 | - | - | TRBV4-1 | TGCGCCAGCAGCCACCAGGGACGGACTGAAGCTTTCTTT | CASSHQGRTEAFF
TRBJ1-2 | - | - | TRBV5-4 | TGTGCCAGCAGCTTGCCCGGACAGAACTATGGCTACACCTTC | CASSLPGQNYGYTF
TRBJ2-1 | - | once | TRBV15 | TGTGCCACCAGCAGAGATGTGCGGCAGGGCAATGAGCAGTCCTTC | CATSRDVRQGNEQSF
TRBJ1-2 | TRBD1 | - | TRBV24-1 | TGTGCCACCAGTGACAATACAGGGGGCGGCTATGGCTACACCTTC | CATSDNTGGGYGYTF
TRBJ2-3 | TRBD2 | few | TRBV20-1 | TGCAGTGCTAGCCGGGGGGGACCAGATACGCAGTATTTT | CSASRGGPDTQYF
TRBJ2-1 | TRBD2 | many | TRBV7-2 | TGTGCCAGCAGCTTATCAAGCGGGGCCCACAATGAGCAGTTCTTC | CASSLSSGAHNEQFF
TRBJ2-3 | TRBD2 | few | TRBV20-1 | TGCAGTGCCCCTAGCGGGGGGTCCACTAGCACAGATACGCAGTATTTT | CSAPSGGSTSTDTQYF
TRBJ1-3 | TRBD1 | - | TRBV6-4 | TGTGCCAGCATCGGACAGGGTCGAAACACCATATATTTT | CASIGQGRNTIYF
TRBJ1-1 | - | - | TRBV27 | TGTGCCAGCAGTCCCCCAACGGCTGAAGCTTTCTTT | CASSPPTAEAFF
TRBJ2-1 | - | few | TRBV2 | TGTGCCAGCAGTGGCGGATCATCGTGGAATGAGCAGTTCTTC | CASSGGSSWNEQFF
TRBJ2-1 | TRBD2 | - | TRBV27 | TGTGCCAGCAGCACCCTCCGGGGGGGGCAGTTCTTC | CASSTLRGGQFF
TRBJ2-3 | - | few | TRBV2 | TGTGCCAGCAGTGAAATCCGTACAGATACGCAGTATTTT | CASSEIRTDTQYF
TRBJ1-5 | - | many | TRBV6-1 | TGTGCCAGCAGCGACAATCAGCCCCAGCATTTT | CASSDNQPQHF
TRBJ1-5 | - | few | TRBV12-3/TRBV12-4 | TGTGCCAGCAGTTTGACGGAGGACCCCAGTCAGCCCCAGCATTTT | CASSLTEDPSQPQHF
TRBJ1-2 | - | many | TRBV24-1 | TGTGCCACCAGTGATTCCAGAGGGGTCAACTATGGCTACACCTTC | CATSDSRGVNYGYTF
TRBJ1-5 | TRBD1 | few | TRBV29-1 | TGCAGCGTTGGGACAGGGAGGGATCAGCCCCAGCATTTT | CSVGTGRDQPQHF
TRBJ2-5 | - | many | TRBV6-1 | TGTGCCAGCAGTTCCCTACCGTCTCGGGAAGAGACCCAGTACTTC | CASSSLPSREETQYF
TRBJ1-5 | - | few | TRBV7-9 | TGTGCCAGCAGCTTCGATGGACCTCAGCCCCAGCATTTT | CASSFDGPQPQHF
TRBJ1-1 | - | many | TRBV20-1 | TGCAGTGCTAGGGTGGGGCCACTGAACACTGAAGCTTTCTTT | CSARVGPLNTEAFF
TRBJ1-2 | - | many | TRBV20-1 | TGCAGTGCTAGAGTTCGGGGGTCTAACTATGGCTACACCTTC | CSARVRGSNYGYTF
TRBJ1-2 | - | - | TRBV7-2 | TGTGCCAGCAGCTTAGAAGCCTATGGCTACACCTTC | CASSLEAYGYTF
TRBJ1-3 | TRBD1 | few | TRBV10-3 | TGTGCCATCAGCCCCCGGGACAGCTCTGGAAACACCATATATTTT | CAISPRDSSGNTIYF
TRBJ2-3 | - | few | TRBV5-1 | TGCGCCAGCAGCTTGGAGGCTCGAGATACGCAGTATTTT | CASSLEARDTQYF
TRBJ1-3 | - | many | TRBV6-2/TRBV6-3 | TGTGCCAGCAGTTACGGGGGAGCGAGGCGCCGAAGATTCTCTGGAAACACCATATATTTT | CASSYGGARRRRFSGNTIYF
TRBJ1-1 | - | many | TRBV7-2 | TGTGCCAGCACGCGAGGTACTGAAGCTTTCTTT | CASTRGTEAFF
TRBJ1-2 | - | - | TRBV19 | TGTGCCAGTAGTATCTCCTCGAACTATGGCTACACCTTC | CASSISSNYGYTF
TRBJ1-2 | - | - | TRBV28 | TGTGCCAGCAGTTTGAGGGCTCAAAACTATGGCTACACCTTC | CASSLRAQNYGYTF
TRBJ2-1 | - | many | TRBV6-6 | TGTGCCAGCAGTTACGGGTCGGATTCCTACAATGAGCAGTTCTTC | CASSYGSDSYNEQFF
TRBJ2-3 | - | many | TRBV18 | TGTGCCAGCTTCTACGGGGTTTCGGATACGCAGTATTTT | CASFYGVSDTQYF
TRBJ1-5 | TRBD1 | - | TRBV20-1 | TGCAGTGCTCCCTCGGCCAAAGCCGGGACAGGGGGCTTTTCGCATTTT | CSAPSAKAGTGGFSHF
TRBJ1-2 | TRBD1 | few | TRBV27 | TGTGCCAGCACCCAAAAGGGGACAGGGGACCTTGGGGTCTATGGCTACACCTTC | CASTQKGTGDLGVYGYTF
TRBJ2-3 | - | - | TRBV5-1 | TGCGCCAGCAGCTCACAATTAGGAGATACGCAGTATTTT | CASSSQLGDTQYF
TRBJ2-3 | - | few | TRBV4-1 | TGCGCCAGCAGCCAAGAGGTCTCAGATACGCAGTATTTT | CASSQEVSDTQYF
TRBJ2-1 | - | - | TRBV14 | TGTGCCAGCAGCCCCGGTGTCCATGAGCAGTTCTTC | CASSPGVHEQFF
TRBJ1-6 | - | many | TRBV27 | TGTGCCAGCAGTTTAACAGGGCTTCTCCTCCACTTT | CASSLTGLLLHF
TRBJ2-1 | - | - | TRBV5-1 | TGCGCCAGCAGCTTAACCAGGGCGAACAATGAGCAGTTCTTC | CASSLTRANNEQFF
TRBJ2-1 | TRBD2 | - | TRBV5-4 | TGTGCCAGCAGCTTGGGCGGCTCTAGCGGGGGGTACAATGAGCAGTTCTTC | CASSLGGSSGGYNEQFF
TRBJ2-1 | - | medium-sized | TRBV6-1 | TGTGCCAGCAGATATAGGACTGCTAATGAGCAGTTCTTC | CASRYRTANEQFF
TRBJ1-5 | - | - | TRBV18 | TGTGCCAGCTCACCAGGGATGAGCAATCAGCCCCAGCATTTT | CASSPGMSNQPQHF
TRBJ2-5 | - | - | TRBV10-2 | TGCGCCAGCATGCGGGACTCCATCATGAACACCCAGTACTTC | CASMRDSIMNTQYF
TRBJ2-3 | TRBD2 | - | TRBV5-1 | TGCGCCAGCAGCATCTCGGGGGGGGATGAGTATTTT | CASSISGGDEYF
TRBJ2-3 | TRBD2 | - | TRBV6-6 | TGTGCCAGCAGAGGGACTAGCGGGACTAGCACAGATACGCAGTATTTT | CASRGTSGTSTDTQYF
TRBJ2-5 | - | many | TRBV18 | TGTGCCAGCTCACCCACAGGAGGGGCTAAGAAGACCCAGTACTTC | CASSPTGGAKKTQYF